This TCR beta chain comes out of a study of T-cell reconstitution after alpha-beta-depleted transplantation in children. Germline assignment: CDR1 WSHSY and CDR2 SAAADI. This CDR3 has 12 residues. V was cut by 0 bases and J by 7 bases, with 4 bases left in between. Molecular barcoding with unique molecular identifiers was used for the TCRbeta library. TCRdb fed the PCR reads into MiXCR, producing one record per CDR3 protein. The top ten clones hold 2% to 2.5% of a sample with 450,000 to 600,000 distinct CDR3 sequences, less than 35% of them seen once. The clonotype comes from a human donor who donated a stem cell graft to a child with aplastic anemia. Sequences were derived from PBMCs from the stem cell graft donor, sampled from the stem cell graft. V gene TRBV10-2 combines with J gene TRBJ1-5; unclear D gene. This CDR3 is CASSESRQPQHF. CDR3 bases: TGCGCCAGCAGTGAGTCGCGGCAGCCCCAGCATTTT.